The entry below describes one T cell receptor (beta chain). What it recognizes is unknown. The data were taken from a study of cytomegalovirus exposure and HLA in healthy donors. PCR employed 60 Vbeta and 13 Jbeta primers. Using immunoSEQ multiplex PCR, the repertoire was profiled, and TCRdb retains in-frame clones only, with some absent. Seen in this sample are tens of thousands of clones; the ten most common clones hold 5% to 8%. Study-wide results and caveats: Later, an analysis found that common viral pathogens appeared to be linked with several of the most significant clusters.

The sequenced sample was PBMCs. The sequence derives from a man aged 25-40 years in good health and CMV-seronegative.

Written as DNA, the CDR3 is TGTGCCAGCACCTTTTCTAGCGAATCGAACACCGGGGAGCTGTTTTTT. Translation: CASTFSSESNTGELFF. This rearrangement joins TRBV7-9 to TRBJ2-2; tentatively, D is TRBD2 (6 bases). Germline V gene lookup returns CDR1 SEHNR and CDR2 FQNEAQ (reference sequence). The CDR3 runs to 16 residues. Trimming took 7 bases from V and 0 from J, leaving 15 bases between them. Full variable domain (remainder filled in from reference TRBV7-9 and TRBJ2-2): DTGVSQNPRHKITKRGQNVTFRCDPISEHNRLYWYRQTLGQGPEFLTYFQNEAQLEKSRLLSDRFSAERPKGSFSTLEIQRTEQGDSAMYLCASTFSSESNTGELFFGEGSRLTVL.